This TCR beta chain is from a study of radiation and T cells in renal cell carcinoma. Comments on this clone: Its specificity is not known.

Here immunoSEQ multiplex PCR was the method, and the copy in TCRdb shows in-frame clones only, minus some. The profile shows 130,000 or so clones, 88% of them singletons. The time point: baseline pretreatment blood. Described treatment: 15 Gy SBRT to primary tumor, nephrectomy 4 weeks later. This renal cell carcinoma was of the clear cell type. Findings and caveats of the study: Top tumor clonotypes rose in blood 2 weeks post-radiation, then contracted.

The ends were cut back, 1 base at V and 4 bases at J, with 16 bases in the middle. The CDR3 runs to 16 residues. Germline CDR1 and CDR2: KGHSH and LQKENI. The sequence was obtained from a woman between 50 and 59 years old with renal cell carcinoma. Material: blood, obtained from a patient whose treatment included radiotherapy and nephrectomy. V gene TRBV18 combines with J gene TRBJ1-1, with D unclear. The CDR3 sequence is CASSPHPPGKGTEAFF. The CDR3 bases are TGTGCCAGCTCACCACACCCCCCGGGGAAGGGCACTGAAGCTTTCTTT.